The clone carrying this TCR beta chain appeared a few times. For TCRbeta, the library was prepared with unique molecular identifiers. TCRdb analysed the PCR reads with MiXCR anew, one entry per CDR3 protein. The data show around 530,000 distinct CDR3 sequences, 30% to 35% seen once. These data are taken from a study of T-cell reconstitution after alpha-beta-depleted transplantation in children. The germline CDR1 and CDR2 sequences are MNHEY and SMNVEV (reference sequence). The CDR3 totals 14 residues. Trimming removed 6 bases from V and 2 bases from J; junction bases left unmatched: 6. The material was PBMCs from the stem cell graft donor, obtained from the stem cell graft. The chain joins TRBV27 to TRBJ2-7; 8 nucleotides match TRBD2. The clonotype originates from a human donor who donated a stem cell graft to a child with aplastic anemia. DNA for the CDR3: TGTGCCAGCAGGGGTAGCGGGACTCCCTACGAGCAGTACTTC. Protein product: CASRGSGTPYEQYF.